A few counts support the clone carrying this TCR beta chain. These data belong to a study of T cells in Graves' hyperthyroidism and ophthalmopathy. RNA transcripts yielded amplified TCR beta CDR3 regions. An initial round of RT-PCR targeting the TCR CDR3 relied on the HTBI primer set. Using its own MiXCR run on the multiplex PCR reads, TCRdb lists one record per CDR3 protein. The sample holds fewer than 650,000 distinct CDR3 sequences, over 12% seen once. This receptor was obtained from a woman aged 18-29 years with Graves' ophthalmopathy. Sequenced: blood.

CDR3 nucleotides: TGTGCCAGCAGCGGCGGGGGATTTGGTAATTCACCCCTCCACTTT. As protein: CASSGGGFGNSPLHF. V and J are TRBV9 and TRBJ1-6; tentative D call: TRBD1 (5 bases). The CDR3 extends over 15 amino acids. V gave up 3 bases and J gave up 6 bases, with 13 bases separating them. Germline V lookup: CDR1 SGDLS, CDR2 YYNGEE.